This passage covers 11 T cell receptor beta chains from one sample sequenced in a study of T cells in Graves' hyperthyroidism and ophthalmopathy. From RNA transcripts, TCR beta CDR3 regions were amplified. The TCR CDR3 was amplified in a first-round RT-PCR using the HTBI primer set. TCRdb reprocessed the multiplex PCR reads with MiXCR, giving one entry per CDR3 protein. The table lists about 500,000 distinct CDR3 sequences, approximately 17% of them singletons, with approximately 15% in the top ten. Sequenced input: blood. The receptors stem from a woman under 30 with Graves' ophthalmopathy.

The chain joins TRBV19 to TRBJ1-2; no clear D. Germline assignment: CDR1 LNHDA and CDR2 SQIVND (reference sequence). The CDR3 spans 13 residues. The V and J ends lost 9 bases and 1 base respectively, with 12 bases between them. CDR3 DNA sequence: TGTGCCAGCGAAGGACGCCTTAACTATGGCTACACCTTC. Its protein is CASEGRLNYGYTF.

This clonotype was counted ten times or more. This chain uses TRBV20-1 with TRBJ2-5; no clear D. This CDR3 has 15 residues. The V and J ends lost 0 bases and 1 base respectively, with 12 bases between them. Germline V gene lookup returns CDR1 DFQATT and CDR2 SNEGSKA (reference sequence). Here the CDR3 reads CSARDTLQPQETQYF. The CDR3 DNA reads TGCAGTGCTAGAGATACTTTGCAGCCCCAAGAGACCCAGTACTTC.

This clonotype was seen repeatedly, ten times or more. The rearrangement links TRBV5-1 to TRBJ2-7; no definite D call. The CDR3 sequence is 15 residues long. V lost 0 bases, J lost 0 bases, and 10 bases lay in between. Germline V CDR1 and CDR2: SGHRS, YFSETQ. The DNA for the CDR3 is TGCGCCAGCAGCTTGGGCGGCGTTTCCTCCTACGAGCAGTACTTC. As protein: CASSLGGVSSYEQYF.

This clonotype was seen ten or more times. The J gene is TRBJ2-7, the V gene TRBV5-1; no firm D call. From germline, CDR1 is SGHRS and CDR2 YFSETQ. This CDR3 has 15 residues. The germline V and J ends were trimmed by 6 bases and 2 bases, with 18 bases remaining between them. The CDR3 DNA reads as TGCGCCAGCAACCACGGGCTTAGGAGCGCCTACGAGCAGTACTTC. This codes for CASNHGLRSAYEQYF.

This clonotype has ten or more counts. This rearrangement joins TRBV6-1 to TRBJ1-2, with 9 bases matching TRBD1. This CDR3 has 13 residues. V gave up 7 bases and J gave up 4 bases; unmatched junction bases: 4. In germline, CDR1 is MNHNS, CDR2 SASEGT. CDR3 in DNA: TGTGCCAGCAAATACAGGGGGCCCTATGGCTACACCTTC. The encoded protein is CASKYRGPYGYTF.

This clonotype was counted a few times. The gene calls are TRBV10-3 and TRBJ2-1; D is possibly TRBD1 (6 bases). V was clipped by 4 bases and J by 5 bases, with 9 bases between them. Germline V gene lookup returns CDR1 ENHRY and CDR2 SYGVKD. The CDR3 covers 13 residues. CDR3 nucleotide sequence: TGTGCCATCAGTGGGGGACAAAACAATGAGCAGTTCTTC. Encoded protein: CAISGGQNNEQFF.

This clonotype has a handful of counts. The V call is TRBV11-1, the J call TRBJ1-6, with TRBD1 as a possible D gene (5 bases). The germline V gene has CDR1 SGHAT and CDR2 FQDESV (reference sequence). V gave up 5 bases and J gave up 11 bases, with 13 bases separating them. CDR3 length: 13 residues. CDR3 sequence (DNA): TGTGCCAGCAGCCTCTACAGGTCGACACCCCTCCACTTT. It encodes CASSLYRSTPLHF.

This clonotype has a count of ten or more. The rearrangement links TRBV28 to TRBJ2-7; tentatively, D is TRBD1 (6 bases). V was pared by 6 bases and J by 3 bases, with 15 bases between. This CDR3 has 14 residues. Germline CDR1 and CDR2: MDHEN and SYDVKM. The CDR3: CASSPPQGNYEQYF. The CDR3, as DNA: TGTGCCAGCAGCCCCCCCCAGGGGAACTACGAGCAGTACTTC.

In its sample, this clonotype was seen a few times. V is TRBV7-2 and J is TRBJ2-5; D is uncertain. V lost 3 bases, J lost 3 bases, and 14 bases lay in between. The germline V gene has CDR1 SGHTA and CDR2 FQGNSA. This CDR3 is built from 15 residues. CDR3 region: CASSFSPRAKETQYF. Written as DNA, the CDR3 is TGTGCCAGCAGCTTCTCCCCTCGAGCAAAAGAGACCCAGTACTTC.

This clonotype was counted at least ten times. The DNA of the CDR3 is TGTGCCAGCAGCTTAGATGTGGGGCCCACAGATACGCAGTATTTT. Translation gives CASSLDVGPTDTQYF. The V and J genes are TRBV7-8 and TRBJ2-3; D may be TRBD1 (5 bases). The CDR3 spans 15 residues. Trimming took 1 base from V and 2 from J, leaving 10 bases between them. Germline V CDR1 and CDR2: SGHVS, FQNEAQ.

The rearrangement links TRBV7-3 to TRBJ2-1; 7 positions match TRBD2. Germline-derived CDR1 and CDR2 are SGHTA and FQGTGA. V gave up 6 bases and J gave up 6 bases; unmatched junction bases: 11. The CDR3 spans 15 residues. In DNA form, the CDR3 reads TGTGCCAGCAGTCTCAGCGGGGTTACCAGCAATGAGCAGTTCTTC. Translated: CASSLSGVTSNEQFF.